This T cell receptor beta chain is drawn from a study of T cell clonality in common variable immunodeficiency. This clone was picked up many times. Read sequence stops 3 residues before the CDR3 end, and the germline J gene provides the missing end. Assay: immunoSEQ multiplex PCR; the TCRdb copy retains only in-frame clones and omits some. The sample was found to contain tens of thousands of clones, and every one recurs. Germline CDR1 SGHTA, CDR2 FQGTGA. This CDR3 region has 14 residues. The V gene lost 3 bases and the J gene lost 1 base, with 6 bases spanning the gap. Sequenced: peripheral blood mononuclear cells. This clonotype was sampled from a person between 18 and 75 years old in good health. This chain connects TRBV7-3 to TRBJ2-2; no clear D gene. This chain's CDR3 is CASSFSGNTGELFF. The part of the CDR3 DNA that was read is TGTGCCAGCAGCTTTTCAGGGAACACCGGGGAG.